The clone carrying this T cell receptor (beta chain) appeared a few times. Its antigen is still unknown. The length of the CDR3 is 13 residues. V lost 1 base and J lost 6, with 12 bases in between. Germline loops: CDR1 GTSNPN, CDR2 SVGIG (reference sequence). The time point is: blood 2 weeks post-SBRT. Treatment: 15 Gy SBRT to primary tumor, nephrectomy 4 weeks later. These data originate in a study of radiation and T cells in renal cell carcinoma. Method: immunoSEQ multiplex PCR; TCRdb's copy keeps in-frame clones and lacks some. Of 120,000 or so clones in the sample, 88% were seen once. Study-level results: Pretreatment tumor biopsies were lacking, so baseline clonotypes are unknown. In blood, top tumor clones expanded by 2 weeks, shrinking by 4.

This clonotype was obtained from a woman in her sixties or seventies with renal cell carcinoma. Sequencing was performed on blood, taken from a patient whose treatment included radiotherapy and nephrectomy. The chain carries TRBV30 and TRBJ1-1; D possibly corresponds to TRBD1 (6 bases). CDR3 amino acids: CAWSDRASSEAFF. DNA of the CDR3: TGTGCCTGGAGTGACAGGGCGAGCTCTGAAGCTTTCTTT.